This T cell receptor beta chain is from a study of cytomegalovirus exposure and HLA in healthy donors. Broader study findings: In a later analysis, TCR beta V- and J-gene trimming was associated with a missense DCLRE1C variant. Follow-up analysis found HLA locus-dependent TCR association rates, highest for DRB1 and lowest for HLA-C. What TCR beta sequences reportedly achieved was accurate prediction of HLA-A and HLA-B alleles in most subjects. The study listed roughly 160 cytomegalovirus-associated TCR beta chains.

The study ran its PCR with 60 Vbeta and 13 Jbeta primers. Only in-frame clones appear in the TCRdb table, and some are missing; sequencing was by immunoSEQ multiplex PCR. The data contain fewer than 90,000 clones, about 80% of them singletons. Germline-derived CDR1 and CDR2 are WSHSY and SAAADI. Trimming removed 4 bases at V and 0 bases at J, with 9 bases between. This CDR3 spans 14 amino acids. About this clone: Its matching antigen is unknown.

This TCR came from a man aged 25 to 45 in good health and CMV-seropositive. The rearrangement uses TRBV10-2 and TRBJ1-2, with D perhaps TRBD1 (6 bases). The sample consisted of PBMCs. Here the CDR3 reads CASSVGGPNYGYTF. In DNA form, the CDR3 reads TGCGCCAGCAGTGTGGGGGGGCCTAACTATGGCTACACCTTC.